A selection of T cell receptor beta chains follows, all from one sample in a study of blood T cell repertoires in COVID-19. TCRdb's table, derived via immunoSEQ multiplex PCR, lists solely in-frame clones and lacks some. Of 75,000 to 80,000 clones in the sample, more than 75% were seen once. Specimen: peripheral blood. These receptors came from a man aged 55 to 69 with COVID-19, enrolled during active disease. Both conserved end residues are part of each CDR3. A D gene is named only where the DNA matches it firmly. The size of a clone is reported for some rows only, either as once, few or many, or as a class for expanded clones.

V gene,D gene,CDR3 length,clone size,J gene,CDR3 protein,CDR3 DNA
TRBV5-4,TRBD2,15,NA,TRBJ2-1,CASGLGLAGYNEQFF,TGTGCCAGCGGCCTCGGTTTAGCGGGATACAATGAGCAGTTCTTC
TRBV2,TRBD2,16,NA,TRBJ2-3,CASRAPSGGGFGTQYF,TGTGCCAGTCGTGCCCCTAGCGGGGGTGGGTTCGGTACGCAGTATTTT
TRBV11-3,NA,13,NA,TRBJ1-1,CASSLFPDTEAFF,TGTGCCAGCAGCTTATTCCCAGACACTGAAGCTTTCTTT
TRBV10-3,TRBD2,13,NA,TRBJ2-2,CATREREDGELFF,TGTGCCACCCGGGAGCGGGAGGACGGGGAGCTGTTTTTT
TRBV24-1,TRBD1,14,NA,TRBJ2-1,CATKADRGLNEQFF,TGTGCCACCAAAGCGGACAGGGGTTTGAATGAGCAGTTCTTC
TRBV7-7,TRBD2,15,NA,TRBJ2-2,CASTLLAGESGELFF,TGTGCCAGCACCTTACTAGCGGGAGAATCCGGGGAGCTGTTTTTT
TRBV2,TRBD2,15,NA,TRBJ2-3,CASSTHGGDTDTQYF,TGTGCCAGCAGTACCCACGGGGGGGACACAGATACGCAGTATTTT
TRBV11-3,NA,13,NA,TRBJ2-1,CASSLNSYNEQFF,TGTGCCAGCAGTCTAAACTCCTACAATGAGCAGTTCTTC
TRBV5-1,NA,15,NA,TRBJ1-2,CASSSGQILTDGYTF,TGCGCCAGCAGCTCAGGACAGATCCTCACCGATGGCTACACCTTC
TRBV24-1,NA,15,NA,TRBJ1-2,CATSDSGPLSYGYTF,TGTGCCACCAGTGATTCAGGTCCTTTGAGCTATGGCTACACCTTC
TRBV4-1,TRBD1,15,NA,TRBJ1-1,CASSQGQGVNTEAFF,TGCGCCAGCAGCCAAGGACAGGGAGTGAACACTGAAGCTTTCTTT
TRBV15,TRBD1,15,NA,TRBJ1-1,CATSRDRGVDTEAFF,TGTGCCACCAGCAGAGACAGGGGGGTTGACACTGAAGCTTTCTTT
TRBV21-1,NA,17,NA,TRBJ1-1,CASSKRKNIPGHTEAFF,TGTGCCAGCAGCAAACGGAAGAATATTCCGGGTCACACTGAAGCTTTCTTT
TRBV9,TRBD1,15,NA,TRBJ1-1,CASSVVTGGASEAFF,TGTGCCAGCAGCGTAGTCACAGGGGGCGCATCTGAAGCTTTCTTT
TRBV6-5,TRBD2,16,NA,TRBJ2-3,CASSYSKLAGTDTQYF,TGTGCCAGCAGTTACTCGAAGCTAGCGGGCACAGATACGCAGTATTTT
TRBV5-4,TRBD1,14,NA,TRBJ1-6,CASSSPQGESPLHF,TGTGCCAGCAGCTCGCCGCAGGGGGAATCACCCCTCCACTTT
TRBV5-1,TRBD1,14,few,TRBJ1-6,CASSQGQGDSPLHF,TGCGCCAGCAGCCAGGGACAGGGAGATTCACCCCTCCACTTT
TRBV15,NA,14,medium-sized,TRBJ1-1,CATSRFRVPTEAFF,TGTGCCACCAGCCGTTTCAGGGTTCCCACTGAAGCTTTCTTT
TRBV6-5,TRBD1,11,NA,TRBJ1-2,CASRQGDGYTF,TGTGCCAGCCGACAGGGGGATGGCTACACCTTC
TRBV6-6,TRBD1,16,NA,TRBJ1-6,CASSYGPTGADSPLHF,TGTGCCAGCAGTTACGGACCGACAGGGGCGGATTCACCCCTCCACTTT
TRBV5-1,NA,15,NA,TRBJ1-2,CASSLDTDANYGYTF,TGCGCCAGCAGCTTGGATACAGACGCGAACTATGGCTACACCTTC
TRBV7-2,NA,15,NA,TRBJ2-5,CASTRQSLVQETQYF,TGTGCCAGCACCCGGCAGTCACTAGTCCAAGAGACCCAGTACTTC
TRBV28,TRBD1,15,NA,TRBJ1-1,CASSLPRQGGAEAFF,TGTGCCAGCAGTTTGCCCCGACAGGGGGGGGCTGAAGCTTTCTTT
TRBV2,NA,13,NA,TRBJ1-1,CASSGDQNTEAFF,TGTGCCAGCTCAGGGGACCAGAACACTGAAGCTTTCTTT
TRBV9,TRBD1,16,NA,TRBJ2-5,CASSVGTGGHLETQYF,TGTGCCAGCAGCGTAGGGACAGGGGGCCACTTAGAGACCCAGTACTTC
TRBV5-5,TRBD1,15,NA,TRBJ2-2,CASSWTGVGTGELFF,TGTGCCAGCAGCTGGACAGGGGTGGGCACCGGGGAGCTGTTTTTT
TRBV9,TRBD1,15,NA,TRBJ1-5,CASSLQGAEGQPQHF,TGTGCCAGCAGCCTTCAGGGGGCTGAGGGTCAGCCCCAGCATTTT
TRBV28,NA,12,NA,TRBJ2-5,CASSRGGETQYF,TGTGCCAGCTCCCGGGGAGGAGAGACCCAGTACTTC
TRBV7-6,TRBD2,15,once,TRBJ2-3,CASSRVGSGGNTQYF,TGTGCCAGCAGCCGGGTGGGTTCGGGGGGTAATACGCAGTATTTT
TRBV5-1,TRBD2,17,NA,TRBJ2-1,CASSLAGTSGREIEQFF,TGCGCCAGCAGCTTGGCCGGGACTAGCGGGAGGGAGATTGAGCAGTTCTTC
TRBV7-2,TRBD2,15,NA,TRBJ2-1,CASSLLADVYNEQFF,TGTGCCAGCAGCTTACTAGCGGACGTCTACAATGAGCAGTTCTTC
TRBV3-1/TRBV3-2,TRBD2,20,NA,TRBJ2-1,CASSQDSPAGLAFIGNEQFF,TGTGCCAGCAGCCAAGACTCCCCCGCGGGACTAGCGTTTATCGGGAATGAGCAGTTCTTC
TRBV7-3,NA,14,NA,TRBJ2-1,CASSLGQVYNEQFF,TGTGCCAGCAGCTTAGGGCAGGTTTACAATGAGCAGTTCTTC
TRBV28,TRBD1,14,NA,TRBJ1-1,CASSVGGLNTEAFF,TGTGCCAGCAGTGTAGGGGGCTTGAACACTGAAGCTTTCTTT
TRBV11-2,TRBD1,15,NA,TRBJ1-4,CASSSRTGARLELFF,TGTGCCAGCAGCTCTAGGACAGGAGCAAGGTTGGAACTGTTTTTT
TRBV29-1,TRBD1,15,once,TRBJ2-2,CSGSGTGGASGELFF,TGCAGCGGCTCCGGGACAGGGGGCGCATCCGGGGAGCTGTTTTTT
TRBV6-5,TRBD1,15,NA,TRBJ1-6,CASSLQGANNSPLHF,TGTGCCAGCAGTCTACAGGGGGCTAATAATTCACCCCTCCACTTT
TRBV5-5,NA,13,NA,TRBJ2-3,CASSPWTWDTQYF,TGTGCCAGCAGCCCATGGACATGGGATACGCAGTATTTT
TRBV28,NA,13,once,TRBJ1-2,CASGNRDFYGYTF,TGTGCCAGCGGAAACCGGGACTTCTATGGCTACACCTTC
TRBV6-5,NA,13,once,TRBJ1-2,CASRTDSNYGYTF,TGTGCCAGCAGGACAGACTCAAACTATGGCTACACCTTC
TRBV5-1,TRBD2,15,NA,TRBJ2-3,CASSSGTSGRDTQYF,TGCGCCAGCAGTTCTGGGACTAGCGGGAGAGATACGCAGTATTTT
TRBV28,TRBD1,16,NA,TRBJ2-7,CASSSHSRDRGHEQYF,TGTGCCAGCAGTTCCCACTCCCGGGACAGGGGCCATGAGCAGTACTTC
TRBV18,NA,11,once,TRBJ2-5,CASSPSETQYF,TGTGCCAGCTCCCCCTCGGAGACCCAGTACTTC
TRBV25-1,TRBD1,18,NA,TRBJ1-2,CASSAQGTGTGFLNGYTF,TGTGCCAGCAGTGCACAAGGCACCGGGACAGGATTTTTGAATGGCTACACCTTC
TRBV5-1,NA,14,NA,TRBJ2-2,CASSPTSNTGELFF,TGCGCCAGCAGCCCGACTAGTAACACCGGGGAGCTGTTTTTT
TRBV5-4,NA,13,NA,TRBJ1-5,CASSRDSNQPQHF,TGTGCCAGCAGCCGGGATAGCAATCAGCCCCAGCATTTT
TRBV29-1,TRBD2,15,NA,TRBJ2-5,CSVGRLAEVQETQYF,TGCAGCGTTGGAAGACTAGCGGAAGTCCAAGAGACCCAGTACTTC
TRBV5-1,NA,14,NA,TRBJ2-2,CASSFQTEVGELFF,TGCGCCAGCAGCTTTCAGACAGAAGTCGGGGAGCTGTTTTTT
TRBV7-6,TRBD1,18,few,TRBJ1-1,CASSLLGTGVLQNTEAFF,TGTGCCAGCAGCTTATTAGGGACAGGGGTCCTTCAGAACACTGAAGCTTTCTTT
TRBV9,TRBD1,15,NA,TRBJ2-7,CASSPPQGALYEQYF,TGTGCCAGCAGCCCGCCCCAGGGGGCTTTGTACGAGCAGTACTTC
TRBV7-3,NA,14,NA,TRBJ1-1,CASSPNSPPSEAFF,TGTGCCAGCAGCCCCAACAGTCCCCCATCTGAAGCTTTCTTT
TRBV9,NA,14,NA,TRBJ1-4,CASSVEVANEKLFF,TGTGCCAGCAGCGTTGAGGTGGCTAATGAAAAACTGTTTTTT
TRBV4-1,TRBD2,19,NA,TRBJ2-5,CASSQRPPGASGVQETQYF,TGCGCCAGCAGCCAAAGGCCACCTGGGGCTAGCGGGGTCCAAGAGACCCAGTACTTC